Reported below is one TCR beta chain. No antigen is known for it. The record originates from a study of Graves' ophthalmopathy and Graves' hyperthyroidism. The V end was cut by 4 bases, the J end by 7 bases, with 7 bases between. In germline, CDR1 is SGHVT, CDR2 SQSDAQ. This CDR3 comprises 12 residues. Study conclusions and caveats: It was with around 71% sensitivity and almost 75% specificity that the model predicted ophthalmopathy progression.

The sequenced template was RNA, covering the TCR beta CDR3 region. The library came from an HTBI-primed first-round RT-PCR and a second-round multiplex PCR. From the multiplex PCR reads, TCRdb called clonotypes with MiXCR, one entry per CDR3 protein. The sample lists hundreds of thousands of distinct CDR3 sequences, 35% to 50% seen once, with more than 2.5% in the top ten. The chain carries TRBV7-4 and TRBJ1-4; D is unresolved. The sequence was collected from an adult man with Graves' ophthalmopathy. Sequences were obtained from peripheral blood. CDR3 in amino acids: CASSSRCEKLFF. Written as DNA, the CDR3 is TGTGCCAGCAGCTCTCGTTGTGAAAAACTGTTTTTT.